A single sample is the source of the 13 T cell receptor beta chains below, sequenced in a study of blood T cell repertoires in COVID-19. Profiling relied on immunoSEQ multiplex PCR, and the TCRdb table lists in-frame clones only, not all of them. Of approximately 210,000 clones listed, about 92% are singletons. Input material: peripheral blood. These receptors were collected from a man aged 25 to 40 with acute or convalescent COVID-19.

Here the CDR3 reads CATSDRGQGGYGYTF. CDR3 nucleotides: TGTGCCACCAGTGATAGAGGACAGGGAGGATATGGCTACACCTTC. The rearrangement links TRBV24-1 to TRBJ1-2; TRBD1 matches at 8 bases. The V segment lost 3 bases and the J segment 5 bases; nucleotides outside the gene matches: 7. This CDR3 comprises 15 residues. Germline loops: CDR1 KGHDR, CDR2 SFDVKD.

The J gene is TRBJ1-3, the V gene TRBV9; D gene ambiguous. Germline CDR1 is SGDLS and CDR2 is YYNGEE. Deletions cut 3 bases from V and 4 bases from J, with 11 bases between. The CDR3 is 14 residues long. CDR3 bases: TGTGCCAGCAGCGCAAGTGCGGCGGGAAACACCATATATTTT. Translation: CASSASAAGNTIYF.

The genes are TRBV24-1 and TRBJ1-4; 11 bases align to TRBD1. The CDR3 runs 15 residues. Trimming at V came to 7 bases and at J to 6 bases, leaving 6 bases not matched to a gene. The germline V gene has CDR1 KGHDR and CDR2 SFDVKD. The CDR3 spells CATRDRTGGYEKLFF. The CDR3 nucleotides read TGTGCCACCAGGGACAGGACAGGGGGCTATGAAAAACTGTTTTTT.

The genes are TRBV5-6 and TRBJ1-3, with a weak D call TRBD1 (6 bases). The CDR3 spans 15 residues. The V end lost 0 bases, the J end lost 4 bases, and 11 bases lay between the germline ends. From germline, CDR1 is SGHDT and CDR2 YYEEEE. The CDR3 DNA reads TGTGCCAGCAGCTTGGCAGGGGTATCGGGAAACACCATATATTTT. Protein product: CASSLAGVSGNTIYF. Complete variable domain (other parts from reference TRBV5-6 and TRBJ1-3): DAGVTQSPTHLIKTRGQQVTLRCSPKSGHDTVSWYQQALGQGPQFIFQYYEEEERQRGNFPDRFSGHQFPNYSSELNVNALLLGDSALYLCASSLAGVSGNTIYFGEGSWLTVV.

This rearrangement joins TRBV5-7 to TRBJ2-3, with 7 bases fitting TRBD1. TRBV5-7 is flagged as an ORF with uncertain function. The length of the CDR3 is 15 residues. Germline trimming cut 2 bases from V and 3 bases from J; bases unmatched to any gene: 6. The CDR3 sequence: CASSFYRGKTDTQYF. For the CDR3, the DNA is TGTGCCAGCAGCTTTTACAGGGGAAAGACAGATACGCAGTATTTT.

The V and J genes are TRBV7-2 and TRBJ1-2, with D uncertain. Germline assignment: CDR1 SGHTA and CDR2 FQGNSA. The germline V and J ends were trimmed by 1 base and 7 bases, with 13 bases remaining between them. The length of the CDR3 is 14 residues. The CDR3 coding sequence is TGTGCCAGCAGCTTAGTTGTACGCACGGGTGGCTACACCTTC. Its protein is CASSLVVRTGGYTF.

The chain is built from TRBV5-1 and TRBJ2-5, with D possibly being TRBD2 (5 bases). V was cut by 6 bases and J by 0 bases, with 12 bases left in between. The germline CDR1 and CDR2 sequences are SGHRS and YFSETQ. This CDR3 is 14 amino acids long. Here the CDR3 DNA reads TGCGCCAGCATGTTGTGGCGGGACCAAGAGACCCAGTACTTC. Amino acid sequence: CASMLWRDQETQYF.

This chain connects TRBV19 to TRBJ2-5; 7 bases fit TRBD2. The CDR3 contains 14 residues. Trimming at V came to 4 bases and at J to 2 bases, leaving 4 bases not matched to a gene. CDR1 is LNHDA, CDR2 SQIVND, per germline (reference sequence). DNA of the CDR3: TGTGCCAGTAGTAGTACGGGGGGACAAGAGACCCAGTACTTC. Residues: CASSSTGGQETQYF. Supplemented by reference TRBV19 and TRBJ2-5, the full variable domain reads DGGITQSPKYLFRKEGQNVTLSCEQNLNHDAMYWYRQDPGQGLRLIYYSQIVNDFQKGDIAEGYSVSREKKESFPLTVTSAQKNPTAFYLCASSSTGGQETQYFGPGTRLLVL.

This sequence joins TRBV27 and TRBJ1-1; 7 bases match TRBD1. In germline, CDR1 is MNHEY, CDR2 SMNVEV (reference sequence). This CDR3 is built from 15 residues. Trimming removed 5 bases from V and 5 bases from J; junction bases left unmatched: 11. CDR3 amino acids: CASSLLRQGMTEAFF. In nucleotides, the CDR3 is TGTGCCAGCAGTCTACTCAGACAGGGTATGACTGAAGCTTTCTTT.

The V gene is TRBV5-1, the J gene TRBJ1-2; unclear D gene. V was trimmed by 3 bases and J by 3 bases, leaving 12 bases between them. This CDR3 spans 14 amino acids. Germline V gives CDR1 SGHRS, CDR2 YFSETQ. The CDR3 spells CASSYIPEDYGYTF. Written as DNA, the CDR3 is TGCGCCAGCAGCTACATACCGGAGGACTATGGCTACACCTTC.

The chain recombines TRBV5-1 with TRBJ2-4, with a possible D match to TRBD2 (5 bases). The CDR3 consists of 14 residues. Trimming removed 2 bases from V and 5 bases from J, with 11 bases in between. Germline V gives CDR1 SGHRS, CDR2 YFSETQ. The CDR3 DNA reads as TGCGCCAGCAGCTTCGGTGGGCGGGAAAACATTCAGTACTTC. Protein product: CASSFGGRENIQYF.

This chain links TRBV30 with TRBJ2-5, with unresolved D. From germline, CDR1 is GTSNPN and CDR2 SVGIG (reference sequence). The CDR3 extends over 12 amino acids. Trimming stripped 7 bases from V and 5 bases from J, with 14 bases between. CDR3 loop: CASSRFGETQYF. As DNA, the CDR3 is TGTGCCTCATCGAGGTTTGGGGAGACCCAGTACTTC.

The chain employs TRBV28 and TRBJ1-2; D remains ambiguous. The CDR3 is 15 amino acids. The germline V gene has CDR1 MDHEN and CDR2 SYDVKM. The V gene lost 7 bases and the J gene lost 0 bases, with 15 bases spanning the gap. CDR3 coding DNA: TGTGCCAGCACCTATTTCCCGGGAGCTAACTATGGCTACACCTTC. Translation: CASTYFPGANYGYTF.